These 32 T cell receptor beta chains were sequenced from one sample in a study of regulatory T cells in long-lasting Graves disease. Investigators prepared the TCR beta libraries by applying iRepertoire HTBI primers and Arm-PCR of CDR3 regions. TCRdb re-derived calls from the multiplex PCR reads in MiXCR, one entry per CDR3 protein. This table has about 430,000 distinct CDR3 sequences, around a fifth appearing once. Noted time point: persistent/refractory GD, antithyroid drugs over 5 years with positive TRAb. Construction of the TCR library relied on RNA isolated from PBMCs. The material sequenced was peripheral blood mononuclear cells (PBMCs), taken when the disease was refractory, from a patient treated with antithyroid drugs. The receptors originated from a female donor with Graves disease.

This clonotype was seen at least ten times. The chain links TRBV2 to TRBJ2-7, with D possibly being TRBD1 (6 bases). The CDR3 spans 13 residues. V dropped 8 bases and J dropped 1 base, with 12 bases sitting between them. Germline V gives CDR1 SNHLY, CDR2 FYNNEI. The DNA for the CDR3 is TGTGCCAGCTTCCGGGACAAATCCTACGAGCAGTACTTC. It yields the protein CASFRDKSYEQYF.

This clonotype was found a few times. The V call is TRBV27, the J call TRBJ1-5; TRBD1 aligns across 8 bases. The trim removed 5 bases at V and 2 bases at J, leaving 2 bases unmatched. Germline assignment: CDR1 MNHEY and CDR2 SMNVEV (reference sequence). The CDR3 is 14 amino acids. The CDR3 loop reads CASSIQGGNQPQHF. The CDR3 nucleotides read TGTGCCAGCAGTATACAGGGGGGCAATCAGCCCCAGCATTTT.

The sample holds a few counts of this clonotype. The CDR3 bases are TGTGCCAGCAGCTTGGTTCTGACACCCGAAGACTATGGCTACACCTTC. Protein product: CASSLVLTPEDYGYTF. V gene TRBV5-6 combines with J gene TRBJ1-2; D is unclear. The CDR3 runs 16 residues. Trimming shortened V by 0 bases and J by 3 bases, and 15 bases separated the two germline ends. Looked up from germline, CDR1 is SGHDT and CDR2 is YYEEEE.

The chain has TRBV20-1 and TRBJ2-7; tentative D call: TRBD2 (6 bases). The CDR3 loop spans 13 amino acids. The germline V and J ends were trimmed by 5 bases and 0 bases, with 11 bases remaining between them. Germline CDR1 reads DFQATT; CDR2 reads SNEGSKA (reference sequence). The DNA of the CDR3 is TGCAGTGCTGGGACTTCCAGCTCCTACGAGCAGTACTTC. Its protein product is CSAGTSSSYEQYF.

The CDR3 loop reads CAWSVGLAGPYEQYF. Written as DNA, the CDR3 is TGTGCCTGGAGTGTAGGGCTAGCGGGTCCCTACGAGCAGTACTTC. The chain combines TRBV30 with TRBJ2-7, with TRBD2 matching 8 bases. Per the germline V gene, CDR1 is GTSNPN and CDR2 is SVGIG (reference sequence). With V trimmed by 0 bases and J by 2 bases, 6 bases remained unmatched. The CDR3 is 15 residues long.

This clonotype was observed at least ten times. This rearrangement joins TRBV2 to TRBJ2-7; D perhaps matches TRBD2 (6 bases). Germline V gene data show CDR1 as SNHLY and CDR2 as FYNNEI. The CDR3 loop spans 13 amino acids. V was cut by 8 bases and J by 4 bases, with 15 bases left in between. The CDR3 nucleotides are TGTGCCAGCCGAAGAACGGGAGAGTACGAGCAGTACTTC. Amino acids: CASRRTGEYEQYF.

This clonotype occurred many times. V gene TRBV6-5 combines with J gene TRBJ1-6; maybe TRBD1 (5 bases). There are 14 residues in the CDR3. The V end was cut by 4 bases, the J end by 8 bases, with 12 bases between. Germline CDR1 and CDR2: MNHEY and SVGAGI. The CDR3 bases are TGTGCCAGCAGTTCCCGGGGGGATGATTCACCCCTCCACTTT. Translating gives CASSSRGDDSPLHF.

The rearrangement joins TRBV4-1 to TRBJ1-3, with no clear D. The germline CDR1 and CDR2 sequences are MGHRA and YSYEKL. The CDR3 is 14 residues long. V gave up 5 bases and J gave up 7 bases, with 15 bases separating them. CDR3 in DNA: TGCGCCAGCAGCTCAACTCCTTATAGCAACACCATATATTTT. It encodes CASSSTPYSNTIYF.

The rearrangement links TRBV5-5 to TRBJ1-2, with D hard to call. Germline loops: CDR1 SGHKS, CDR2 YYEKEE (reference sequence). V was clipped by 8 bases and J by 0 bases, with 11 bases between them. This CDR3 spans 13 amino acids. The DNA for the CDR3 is TGTGCCAGTCAGAGAAATACTAACTATGGCTACACCTTC. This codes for CASQRNTNYGYTF.

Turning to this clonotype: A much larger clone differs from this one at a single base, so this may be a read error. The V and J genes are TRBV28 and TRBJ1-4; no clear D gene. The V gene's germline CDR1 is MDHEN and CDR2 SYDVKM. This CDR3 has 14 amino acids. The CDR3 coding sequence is TGTGCCAGCGGTTTAGATAAGGGCAGAGGAAAACTGTTTTTT. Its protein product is CASGLDKGRGKLFF.

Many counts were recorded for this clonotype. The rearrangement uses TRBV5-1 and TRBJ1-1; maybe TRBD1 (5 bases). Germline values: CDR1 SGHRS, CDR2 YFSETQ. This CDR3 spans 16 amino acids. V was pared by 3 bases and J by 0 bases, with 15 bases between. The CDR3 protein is CASSSGTGPMNTEAFF. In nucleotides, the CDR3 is TGCGCCAGCAGCTCCGGAACAGGTCCCATGAACACTGAAGCTTTCTTT. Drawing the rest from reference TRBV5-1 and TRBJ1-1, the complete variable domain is KAGVTQTPRYLIKTRGQQVTLSCSPISGHRSVSWYQQTPGQGLQFLFEYFSETQRNKGNFPGRFSGRQFSNSRSEMNVSTLELGDSALYLCASSSGTGPMNTEAFFGQGTRLTVV.

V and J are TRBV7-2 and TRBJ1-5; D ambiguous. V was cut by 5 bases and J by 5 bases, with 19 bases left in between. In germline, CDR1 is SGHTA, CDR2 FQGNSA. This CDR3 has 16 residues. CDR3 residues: CASSPTGVVVYQPQHF. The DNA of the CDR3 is TGTGCCAGCAGCCCTACTGGGGTCGTAGTCTATCAGCCCCAGCATTTT.

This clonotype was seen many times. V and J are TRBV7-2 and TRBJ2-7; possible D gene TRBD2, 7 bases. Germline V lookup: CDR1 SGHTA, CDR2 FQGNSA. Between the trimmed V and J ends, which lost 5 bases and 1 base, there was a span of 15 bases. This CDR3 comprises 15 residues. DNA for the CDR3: TGTGCCAGCAGCCGTGGGGGCGGGAGTTCCTACGAGCAGTACTTC. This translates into CASSRGGGSSYEQYF.

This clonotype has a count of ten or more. CDR3 residues: CASSILDRGNTEAFF. CDR3 coding DNA: TGTGCCAGTAGTATACTCGACAGGGGGAACACTGAAGCTTTCTTT. The V gene is TRBV19, the J gene TRBJ1-1, with 8 nucleotides matching TRBD1. V dropped 2 bases and J dropped 1; count of bases not matched to a gene: 3. From germline, CDR1 is LNHDA and CDR2 SQIVND (reference sequence). This CDR3 is built from 15 residues.

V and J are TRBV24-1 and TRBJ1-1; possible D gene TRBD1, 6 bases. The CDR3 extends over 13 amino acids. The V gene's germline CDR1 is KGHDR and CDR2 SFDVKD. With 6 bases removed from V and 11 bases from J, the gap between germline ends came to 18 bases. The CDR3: CATSNGQYGEAFF. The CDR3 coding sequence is TGTGCCACCAGTAATGGACAGTATGGCGAGGCTTTCTTT.

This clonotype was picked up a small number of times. The CDR3 loop reads CASSQDWGSYEQYF. In nucleotides, the CDR3 is TGTGCCAGTAGTCAAGATTGGGGGTCCTACGAGCAGTACTTC. The V and J genes are TRBV19 and TRBJ2-7, with D perhaps TRBD1 or TRBD2 (5 bases each). The V end was cut by 5 bases, the J end by 1 base, with 12 bases between. Looked up from germline, CDR1 is LNHDA and CDR2 is SQIVND (reference sequence). CDR3 size: 14 residues.

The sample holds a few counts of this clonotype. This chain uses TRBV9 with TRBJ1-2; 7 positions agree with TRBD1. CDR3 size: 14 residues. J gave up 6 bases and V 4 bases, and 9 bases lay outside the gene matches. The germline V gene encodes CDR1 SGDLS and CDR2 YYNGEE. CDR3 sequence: CASSSTTGKDGYTF. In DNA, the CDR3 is TGTGCCAGCAGCTCTACGACAGGGAAGGATGGCTACACCTTC.

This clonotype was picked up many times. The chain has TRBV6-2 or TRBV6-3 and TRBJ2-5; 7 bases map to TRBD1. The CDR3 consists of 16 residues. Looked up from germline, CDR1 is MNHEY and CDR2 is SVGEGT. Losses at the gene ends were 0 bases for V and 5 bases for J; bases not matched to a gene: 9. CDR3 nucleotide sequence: TGTGCCAGCAGTTACTCGGCGACAGGGATCGGGGAGACCCAGTACTTC. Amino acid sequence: CASSYSATGIGETQYF.

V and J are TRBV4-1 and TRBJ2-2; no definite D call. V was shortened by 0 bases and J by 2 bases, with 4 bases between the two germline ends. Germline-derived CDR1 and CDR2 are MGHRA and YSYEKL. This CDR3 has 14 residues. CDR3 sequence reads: CASSQEGNTGELFF. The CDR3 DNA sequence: TGCGCCAGCAGCCAAGAAGGAAACACCGGGGAGCTGTTTTTT.

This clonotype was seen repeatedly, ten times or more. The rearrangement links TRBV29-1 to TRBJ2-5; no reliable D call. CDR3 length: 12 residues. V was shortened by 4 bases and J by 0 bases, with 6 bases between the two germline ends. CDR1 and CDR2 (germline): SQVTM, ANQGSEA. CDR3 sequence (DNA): TGCAGCGTTGTATCCAACCAAGAGACCCAGTACTTC. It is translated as CSVVSNQETQYF.

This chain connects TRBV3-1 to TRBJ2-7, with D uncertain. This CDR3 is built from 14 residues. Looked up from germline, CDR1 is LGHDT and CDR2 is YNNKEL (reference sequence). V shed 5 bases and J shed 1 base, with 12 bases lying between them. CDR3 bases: TGTGCCAGCAGCTCCTACTGGGGATCCTACGAGCAGTACTTC. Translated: CASSSYWGSYEQYF.

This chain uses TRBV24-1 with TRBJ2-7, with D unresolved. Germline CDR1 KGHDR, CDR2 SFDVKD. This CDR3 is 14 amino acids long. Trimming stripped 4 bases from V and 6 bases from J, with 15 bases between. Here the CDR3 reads CATSDQTLRREQYF. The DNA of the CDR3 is TGTGCCACCAGTGACCAGACCCTTCGTCGCGAGCAGTACTTC.

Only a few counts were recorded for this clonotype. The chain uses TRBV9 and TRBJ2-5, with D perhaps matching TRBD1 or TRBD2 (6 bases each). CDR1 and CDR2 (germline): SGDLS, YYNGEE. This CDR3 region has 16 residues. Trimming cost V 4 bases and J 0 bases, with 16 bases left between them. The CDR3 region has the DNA TGTGCCAGCAGCCCAGGGGTAGCGGACTACCAAGAGACCCAGTACTTC. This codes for CASSPGVADYQETQYF.

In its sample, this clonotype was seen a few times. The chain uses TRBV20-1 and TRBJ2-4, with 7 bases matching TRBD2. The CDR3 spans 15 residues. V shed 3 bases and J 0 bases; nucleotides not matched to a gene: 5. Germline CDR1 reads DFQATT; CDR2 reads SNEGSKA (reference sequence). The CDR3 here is CSARGGGIAKNIQYF. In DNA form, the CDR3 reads TGCAGTGCTAGGGGGGGGGGTATAGCCAAAAACATTCAGTACTTC.

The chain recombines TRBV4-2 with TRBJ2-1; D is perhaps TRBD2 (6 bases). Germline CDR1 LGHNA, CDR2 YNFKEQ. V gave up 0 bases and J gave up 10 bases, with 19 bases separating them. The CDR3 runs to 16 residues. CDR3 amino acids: CASSQDVGTATREQFF. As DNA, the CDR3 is TGTGCCAGCAGCCAAGATGTTGGGACTGCCACCCGGGAGCAGTTCTTC.

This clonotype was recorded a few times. The CDR3 region has the DNA TGTGCCAGCAGCCAAAGGGGCTGGAGGAGCTCTGGAAACACCATATATTTT. Translation gives CASSQRGWRSSGNTIYF. The chain is built from TRBV3-1 and TRBJ1-3; tentative D call: TRBD1 (5 bases). The CDR3 is 17 amino acids. Trimming removed 2 bases at V and 0 bases at J, with 14 bases between. Germline V lookup: CDR1 LGHDT, CDR2 YNNKEL (reference sequence).

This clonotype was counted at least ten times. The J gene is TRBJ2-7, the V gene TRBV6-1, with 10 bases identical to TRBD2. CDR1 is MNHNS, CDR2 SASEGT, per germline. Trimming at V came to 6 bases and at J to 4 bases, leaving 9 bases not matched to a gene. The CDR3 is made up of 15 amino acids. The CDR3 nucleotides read TGTGCCAGCAGCAGGGGGCTAGCGGGAGAATACGAGCAGTACTTC. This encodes CASSRGLAGEYEQYF.

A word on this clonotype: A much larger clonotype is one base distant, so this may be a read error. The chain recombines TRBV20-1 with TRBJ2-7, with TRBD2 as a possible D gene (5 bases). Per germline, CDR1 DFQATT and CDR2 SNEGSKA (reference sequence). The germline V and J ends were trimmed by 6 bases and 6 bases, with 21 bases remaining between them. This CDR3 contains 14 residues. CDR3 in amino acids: CSATEPGITCEQYF. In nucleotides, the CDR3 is TGCAGTGCCACAGAGCCGGGGATCACCTGCGAGCAGTACTTC.

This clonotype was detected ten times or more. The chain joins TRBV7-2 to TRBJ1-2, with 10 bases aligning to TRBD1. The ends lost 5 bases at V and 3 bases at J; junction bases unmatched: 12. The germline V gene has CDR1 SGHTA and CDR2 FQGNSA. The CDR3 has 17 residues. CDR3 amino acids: CASSGRDRGGYHYGYTF. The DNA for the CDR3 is TGTGCCAGCAGCGGCCGGGACAGGGGCGGCTACCACTATGGCTACACCTTC.

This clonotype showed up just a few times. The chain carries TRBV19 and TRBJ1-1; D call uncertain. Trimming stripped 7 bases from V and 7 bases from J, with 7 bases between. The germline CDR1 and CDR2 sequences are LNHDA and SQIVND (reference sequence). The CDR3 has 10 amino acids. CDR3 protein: CASMQYEAFF. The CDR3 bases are TGTGCCAGTATGCAGTATGAAGCTTTCTTT.

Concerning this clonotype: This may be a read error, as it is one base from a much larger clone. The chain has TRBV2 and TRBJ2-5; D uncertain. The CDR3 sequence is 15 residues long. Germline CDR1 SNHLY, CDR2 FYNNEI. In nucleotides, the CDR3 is TGTGCCGGCAGTGAAGCGCGGACGGCCCAAGAGACCCAGTACTTC. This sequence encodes CAGSEARTAQETQYF.

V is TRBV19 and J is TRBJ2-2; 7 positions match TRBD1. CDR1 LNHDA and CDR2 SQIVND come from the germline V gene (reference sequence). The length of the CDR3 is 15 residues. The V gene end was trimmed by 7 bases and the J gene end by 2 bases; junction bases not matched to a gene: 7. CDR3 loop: CASTPGQLNTGELFF. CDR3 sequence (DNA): TGTGCCAGTACTCCGGGACAGCTTAACACCGGGGAGCTGTTTTTT.